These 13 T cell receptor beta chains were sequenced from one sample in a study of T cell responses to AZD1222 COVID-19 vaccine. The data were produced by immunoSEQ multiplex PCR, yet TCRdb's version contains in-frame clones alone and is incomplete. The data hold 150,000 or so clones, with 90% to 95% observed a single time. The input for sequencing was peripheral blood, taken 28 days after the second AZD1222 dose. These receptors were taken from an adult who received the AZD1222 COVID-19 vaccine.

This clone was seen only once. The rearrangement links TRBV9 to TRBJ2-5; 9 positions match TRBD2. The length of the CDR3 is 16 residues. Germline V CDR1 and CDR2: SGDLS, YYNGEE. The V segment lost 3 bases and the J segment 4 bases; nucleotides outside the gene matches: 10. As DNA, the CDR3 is TGTGCCAGCAGCGCGGCGGGGGGGCTCAGTGGAGAGACCCAGTACTTC. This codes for CASSAAGGLSGETQYF. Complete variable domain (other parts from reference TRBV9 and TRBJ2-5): DSGVTQTPKHLITATGQRVTLRCSPRSGDLSVYWYQQSLDQGLQFLIQYYNGEERAKGNILERFSAQQFPDLHSELNLSSLELGDSALYFCASSAAGGLSGETQYFGPGTRLLVL.

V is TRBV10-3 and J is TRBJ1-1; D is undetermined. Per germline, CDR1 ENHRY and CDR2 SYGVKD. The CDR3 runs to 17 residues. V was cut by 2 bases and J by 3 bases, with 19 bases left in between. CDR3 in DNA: TGTGCCATCAGTGAGGCAGTACTGGTGGCTCGGCACACTGAAGCTTTCTTT. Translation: CAISEAVLVARHTEAFF.

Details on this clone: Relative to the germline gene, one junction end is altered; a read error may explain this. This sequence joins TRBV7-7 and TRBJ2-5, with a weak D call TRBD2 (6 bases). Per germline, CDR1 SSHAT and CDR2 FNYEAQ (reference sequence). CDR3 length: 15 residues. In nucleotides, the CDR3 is TGTGCTAGCAGCGGTCGACTAGTGGGTGAAGAGACCCAGTACTTC. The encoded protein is CASSGRLVGEETQYF. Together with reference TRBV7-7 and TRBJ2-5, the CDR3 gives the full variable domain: GAGVSQSPRYKVTKRGQDVTLRCDPISSHATLYWYQQALGQGPEFLTYFNYEAQPDKSGLPSDRFSAERPEGSISTLTIQRTEQRDSAMYRCASSGRLVGEETQYFGPGTRLLVL.

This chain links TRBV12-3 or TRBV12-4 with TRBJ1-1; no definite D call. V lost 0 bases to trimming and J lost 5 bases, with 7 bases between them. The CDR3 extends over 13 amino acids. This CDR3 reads CASSLAPITEAFF. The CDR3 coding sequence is TGTGCCAGCAGTTTAGCGCCGATTACTGAAGCTTTCTTT.

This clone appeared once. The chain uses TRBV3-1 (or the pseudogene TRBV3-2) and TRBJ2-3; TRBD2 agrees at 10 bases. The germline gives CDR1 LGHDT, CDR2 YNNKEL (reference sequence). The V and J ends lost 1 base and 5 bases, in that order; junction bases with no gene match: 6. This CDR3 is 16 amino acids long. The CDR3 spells CASSQAVAGGQDTQYF. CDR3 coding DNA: TGTGCCAGCAGCCAAGCCGTAGCGGGGGGACAAGATACGCAGTATTTT.

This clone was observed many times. The CDR3 DNA follows: TGTGCCTGGGGGACAATTGGAGCTTTCTTT. Translating it yields CAWGTIGAFF. The gene calls are TRBV30 and TRBJ1-1; TRBD1 might be the D (6 bases). The CDR3 length is 10 residues. Trimming removed 5 bases from V and 10 bases from J, with 11 bases in between. Germline CDR1 is GTSNPN and CDR2 is SVGIG (reference sequence).

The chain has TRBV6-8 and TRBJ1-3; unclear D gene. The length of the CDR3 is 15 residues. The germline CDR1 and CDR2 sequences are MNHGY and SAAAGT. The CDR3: CPNGYSPFSGNTIYF. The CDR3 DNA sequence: TGTCCCAACGGGTACAGCCCTTTCTCTGGAAACACCATATATTTT.

This chain's CDR3 is CASSLLAGGSSYEQYF. In nucleotides, the CDR3 is TGTGCCAGCAGCTTACTCGCCGGGGGGAGCTCCTACGAGCAGTACTTC. The J gene is TRBJ2-7, the V gene TRBV11-2; 7 bases map to TRBD2. J was trimmed by 0 bases and V by 2 bases; bases with no gene match: 7. Germline CDR1 reads SGHAT; CDR2 reads FQNNGV. The CDR3 sequence is 16 residues long. Variable domain in full (rest from reference TRBV11-2 and TRBJ2-7): EAGVAQSPRYKIIEKRQSVAFWCNPISGHATLYWYQQILGQGPKLLIQFQNNGVVDDSQLPKDRFSAERLKGVDSTLKIQPAKLEDSAVYLCASSLLAGGSSYEQYFGPGTRLTVT.

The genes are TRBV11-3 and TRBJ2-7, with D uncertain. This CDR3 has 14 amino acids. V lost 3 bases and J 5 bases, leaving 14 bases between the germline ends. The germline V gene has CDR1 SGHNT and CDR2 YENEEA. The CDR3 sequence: CASSFITNSDEQYF. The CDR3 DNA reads TGTGCCAGCAGCTTTATAACTAATTCCGACGAGCAGTACTTC.

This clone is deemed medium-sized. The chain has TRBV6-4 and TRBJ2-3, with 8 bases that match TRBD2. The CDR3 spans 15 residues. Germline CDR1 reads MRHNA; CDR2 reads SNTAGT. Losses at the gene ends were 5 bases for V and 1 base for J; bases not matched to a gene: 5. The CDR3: CASSLSGGGTDTQYF. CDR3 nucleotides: TGTGCCAGCAGTCTAAGCGGGGGAGGCACAGATACGCAGTATTTT.

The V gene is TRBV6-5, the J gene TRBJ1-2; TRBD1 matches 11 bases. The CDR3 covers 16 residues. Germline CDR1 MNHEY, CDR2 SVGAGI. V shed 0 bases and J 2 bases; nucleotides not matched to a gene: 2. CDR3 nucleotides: TGTGCCAGCAGTTACTCGAGGACAGGGGGCAACTATGGCTACACCTTC. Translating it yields CASSYSRTGGNYGYTF.

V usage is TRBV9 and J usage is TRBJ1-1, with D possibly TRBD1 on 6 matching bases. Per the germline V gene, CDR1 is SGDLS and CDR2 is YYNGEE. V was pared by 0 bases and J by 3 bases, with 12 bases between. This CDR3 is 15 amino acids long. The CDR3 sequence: CASSVDGRGDTEAFF. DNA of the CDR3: TGTGCCAGCAGCGTAGATGGCAGGGGAGACACTGAAGCTTTCTTT.

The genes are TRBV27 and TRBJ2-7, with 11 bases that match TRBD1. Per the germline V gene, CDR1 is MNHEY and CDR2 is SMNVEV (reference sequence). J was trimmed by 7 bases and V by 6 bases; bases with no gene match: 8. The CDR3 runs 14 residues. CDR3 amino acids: CASRLGQGAWEQYF. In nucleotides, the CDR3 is TGTGCCAGCAGACTAGGACAGGGGGCGTGGGAGCAGTACTTC.